The present entry profiles one T cell receptor (beta chain) with its context. Its target is unknown. The data stem from a study of CD8+ T cells in alopecia areata. The overall study: Those patients who were treated received oral tofacitinib, which was given at 5 to 10 mg twice daily for moderate-to-severe alopecia areata.

Trimming left V 6 bases short and J 3 bases short, with 17 bases between. Germline V gives CDR1 MDHEN, CDR2 SYDVKM. This CDR3 is 15 amino acids long. Following RNA extraction, reverse transcription yielded cDNA that acted as the sequencing template. Sequencing used immunoSEQ multiplex PCR; TCRdb keeps in-frame clones, though not all of them. The sample carries 190,000 or so clones, around 58% recorded once. Study-wide results and limits: Many expanded lesional clones persisted in scalp and blood during tofacitinib treatment.

The treatment here: oral pan-JAK inhibitor, 5-10 mg twice daily. Alopecia areata patients gave lesional scalp punch biopsies and peripheral blood samples. This material consisted of CD8+ T cells sorted from blood, taken at week 24, from a patient treated with tofacitinib. This clonotype was sampled from a human donor with alopecia areata. The chain uses TRBV28 and TRBJ2-5, with D perhaps matching TRBD1 or TRBD2 (6 bases each). The CDR3 is CASSRGLPEEETQYF. In nucleotides, the CDR3 is TGTGCCAGCAGCAGGGGACTTCCAGAGGAAGAGACCCAGTACTTC.